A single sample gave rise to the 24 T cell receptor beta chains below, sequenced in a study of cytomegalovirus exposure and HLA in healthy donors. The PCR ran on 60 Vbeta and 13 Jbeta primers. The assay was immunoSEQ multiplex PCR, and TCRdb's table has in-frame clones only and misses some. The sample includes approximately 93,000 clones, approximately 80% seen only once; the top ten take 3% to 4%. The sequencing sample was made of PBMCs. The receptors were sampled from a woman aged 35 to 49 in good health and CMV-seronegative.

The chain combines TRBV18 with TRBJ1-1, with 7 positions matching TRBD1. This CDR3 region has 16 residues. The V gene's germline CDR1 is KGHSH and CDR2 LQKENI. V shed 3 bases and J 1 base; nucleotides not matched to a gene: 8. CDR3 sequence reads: CASSPWAGGSNTEAFF. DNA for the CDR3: TGTGCCAGCTCACCTTGGGCAGGGGGGTCGAACACTGAAGCTTTCTTT.

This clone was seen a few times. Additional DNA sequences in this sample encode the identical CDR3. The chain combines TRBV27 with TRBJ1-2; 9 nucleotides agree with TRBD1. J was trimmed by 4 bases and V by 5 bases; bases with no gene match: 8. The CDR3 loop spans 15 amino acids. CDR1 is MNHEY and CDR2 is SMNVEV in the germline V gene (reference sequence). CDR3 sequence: CASSPPGQGLYGYTF. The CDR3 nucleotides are TGTGCCAGCAGTCCCCCGGGACAGGGCCTCTATGGCTACACCTTC.

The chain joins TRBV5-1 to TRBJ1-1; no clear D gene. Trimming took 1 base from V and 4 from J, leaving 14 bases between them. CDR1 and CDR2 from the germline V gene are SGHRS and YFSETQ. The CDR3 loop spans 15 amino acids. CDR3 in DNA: TGCGCCAGCAGCTTGTCCTGGTCGCGCGGCACTGAAGCTTTCTTT. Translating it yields CASSLSWSRGTEAFF.

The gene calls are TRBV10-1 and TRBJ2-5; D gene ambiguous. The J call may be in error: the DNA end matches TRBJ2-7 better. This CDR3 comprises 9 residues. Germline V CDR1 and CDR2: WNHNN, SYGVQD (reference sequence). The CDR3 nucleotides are TGCGCCAGCAACTACGAGCAGTACTTC. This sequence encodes CASNYEQYF.

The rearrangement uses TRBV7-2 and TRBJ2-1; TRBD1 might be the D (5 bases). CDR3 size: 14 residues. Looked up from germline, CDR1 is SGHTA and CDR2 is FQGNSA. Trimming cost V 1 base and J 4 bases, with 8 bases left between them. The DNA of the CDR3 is TGTGCCAGCAGCTTAGGGACATATTACAATGAGCAGTTCTTC. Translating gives CASSLGTYYNEQFF.

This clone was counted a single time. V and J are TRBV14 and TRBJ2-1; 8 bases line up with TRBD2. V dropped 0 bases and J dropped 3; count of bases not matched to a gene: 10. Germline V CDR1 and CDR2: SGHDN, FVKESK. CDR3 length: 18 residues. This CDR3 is CASSQDRGGSGGYNEQFF. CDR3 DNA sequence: TGTGCCAGCAGCCAAGATCGGGGGGGGAGCGGGGGCTACAATGAGCAGTTCTTC.

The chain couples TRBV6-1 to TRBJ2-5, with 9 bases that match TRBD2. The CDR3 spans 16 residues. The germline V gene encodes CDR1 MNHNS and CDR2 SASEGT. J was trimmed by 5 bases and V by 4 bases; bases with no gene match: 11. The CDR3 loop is CASSGGLAWGRETQYF. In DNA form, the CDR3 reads TGTGCCAGCAGTGGGGGACTAGCATGGGGCCGGGAGACCCAGTACTTC.

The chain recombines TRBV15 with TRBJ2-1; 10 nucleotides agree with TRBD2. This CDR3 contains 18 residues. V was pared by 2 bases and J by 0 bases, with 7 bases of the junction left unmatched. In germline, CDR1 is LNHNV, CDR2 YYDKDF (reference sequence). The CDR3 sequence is CATSRHRLAGSSYNEQFF. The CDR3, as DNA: TGTGCCACCAGCAGACACCGACTAGCGGGTAGCTCCTACAATGAGCAGTTCTTC.

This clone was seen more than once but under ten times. The CDR3 loop reads CATSSYRDNQPQHF. CDR3 DNA: TGTGCCACCAGCAGTTACCGGGACAATCAGCCCCAGCATTTT. V gene TRBV15 combines with J gene TRBJ1-5; D not resolved. Per germline, CDR1 LNHNV and CDR2 YYDKDF (reference sequence). The CDR3 consists of 14 residues. V was shortened by 3 bases and J by 3 bases, with 9 bases between the two germline ends.

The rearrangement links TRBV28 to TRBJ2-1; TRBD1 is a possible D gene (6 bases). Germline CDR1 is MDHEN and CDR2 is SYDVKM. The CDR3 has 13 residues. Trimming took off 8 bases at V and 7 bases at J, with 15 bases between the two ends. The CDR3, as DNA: TGTGCCAGCCAAGAAGGGGGTGGAAATGAGCAGTTCTTC. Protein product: CASQEGGGNEQFF.

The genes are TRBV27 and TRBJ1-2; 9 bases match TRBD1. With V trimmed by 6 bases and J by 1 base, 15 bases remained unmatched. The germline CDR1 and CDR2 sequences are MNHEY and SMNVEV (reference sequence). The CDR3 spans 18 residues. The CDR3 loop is CASSLPGQGYEGNYGYTF. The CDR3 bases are TGTGCCAGCAGCCTTCCGGGACAGGGATATGAAGGTAACTATGGCTACACCTTC.

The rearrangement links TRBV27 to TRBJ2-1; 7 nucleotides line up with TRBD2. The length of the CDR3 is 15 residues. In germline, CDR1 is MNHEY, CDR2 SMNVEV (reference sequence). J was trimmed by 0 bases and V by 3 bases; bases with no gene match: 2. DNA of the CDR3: TGTGCCAGCAGTTTGGCGGGAGCCTCCTACAATGAGCAGTTCTTC. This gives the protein CASSLAGASYNEQFF.

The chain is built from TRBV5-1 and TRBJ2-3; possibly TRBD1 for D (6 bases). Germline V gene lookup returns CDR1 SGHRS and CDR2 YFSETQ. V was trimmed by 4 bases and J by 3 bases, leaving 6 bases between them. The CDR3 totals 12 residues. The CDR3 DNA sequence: TGCGCCAGCAGCACAGGGACAGATACGCAGTATTTT. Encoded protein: CASSTGTDTQYF.

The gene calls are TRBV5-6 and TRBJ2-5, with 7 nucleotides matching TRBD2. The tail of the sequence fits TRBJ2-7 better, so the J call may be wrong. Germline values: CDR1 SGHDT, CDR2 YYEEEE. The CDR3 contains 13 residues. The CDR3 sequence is CASSLLAIHEQYF. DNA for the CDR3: TGTGCCAGCAGCCTACTAGCGATCCACGAGCAGTACTTC.

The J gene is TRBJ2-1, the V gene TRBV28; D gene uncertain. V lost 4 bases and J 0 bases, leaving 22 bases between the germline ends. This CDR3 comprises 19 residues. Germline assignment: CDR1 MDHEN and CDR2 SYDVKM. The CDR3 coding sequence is TGTGCCAGCAGTTCGCAAAGTGCCCCAGCGTCTCGCTCCTACAATGAGCAGTTCTTC. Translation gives CASSSQSAPASRSYNEQFF.

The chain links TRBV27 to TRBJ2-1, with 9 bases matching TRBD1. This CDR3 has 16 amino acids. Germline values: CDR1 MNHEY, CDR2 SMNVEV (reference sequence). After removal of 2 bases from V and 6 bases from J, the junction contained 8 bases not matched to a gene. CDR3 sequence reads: CASSLPGTGNLNEQFF. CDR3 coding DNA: TGTGCCAGCAGTTTACCCGGGACAGGGAATCTCAATGAGCAGTTCTTC.

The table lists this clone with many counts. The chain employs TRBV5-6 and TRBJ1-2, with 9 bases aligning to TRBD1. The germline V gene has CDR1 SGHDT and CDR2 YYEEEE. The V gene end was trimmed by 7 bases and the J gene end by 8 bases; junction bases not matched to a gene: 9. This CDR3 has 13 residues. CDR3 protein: CASEGQGVEGYTF. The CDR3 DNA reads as TGTGCCAGCGAGGGACAGGGAGTAGAAGGCTACACCTTC.

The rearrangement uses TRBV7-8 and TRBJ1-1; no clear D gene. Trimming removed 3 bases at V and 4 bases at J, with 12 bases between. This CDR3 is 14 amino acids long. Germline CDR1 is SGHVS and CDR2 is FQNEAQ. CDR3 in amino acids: CASSFRGGPTEAFF. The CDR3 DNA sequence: TGTGCCAGCAGCTTTCGTGGCGGGCCCACTGAAGCTTTCTTT.

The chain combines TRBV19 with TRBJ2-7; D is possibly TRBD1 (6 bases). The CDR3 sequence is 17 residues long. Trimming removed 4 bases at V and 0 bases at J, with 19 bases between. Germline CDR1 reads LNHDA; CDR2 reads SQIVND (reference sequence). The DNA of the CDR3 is TGTGCCAGTAGTACTCTTGCCCGGACAGCCAGCTCCTACGAGCAGTACTTC. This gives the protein CASSTLARTASSYEQYF.

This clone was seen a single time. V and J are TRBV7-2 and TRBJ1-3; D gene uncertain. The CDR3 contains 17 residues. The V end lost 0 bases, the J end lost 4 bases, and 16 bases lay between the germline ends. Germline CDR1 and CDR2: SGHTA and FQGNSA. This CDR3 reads CASSLALSVVAGNTIYF. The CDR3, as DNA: TGTGCCAGCAGCTTAGCCCTCTCGGTGGTAGCCGGAAACACCATATATTTT.

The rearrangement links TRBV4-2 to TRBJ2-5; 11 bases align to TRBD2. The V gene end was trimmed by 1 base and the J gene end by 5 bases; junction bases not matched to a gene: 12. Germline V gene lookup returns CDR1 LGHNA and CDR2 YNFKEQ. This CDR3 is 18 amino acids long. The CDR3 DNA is TGTGCCAGCAGCCAAGGAATCGTAGCGGGAGGGCCTAGGGAGACCCAGTACTTC. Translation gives CASSQGIVAGGPRETQYF.

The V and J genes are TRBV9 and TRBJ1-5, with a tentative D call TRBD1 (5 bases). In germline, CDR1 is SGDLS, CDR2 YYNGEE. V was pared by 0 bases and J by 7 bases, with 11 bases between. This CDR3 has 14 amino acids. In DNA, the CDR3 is TGTGCCAGCAGCGTAGGGGGGGTAGGGCAGCCCCAGCATTTT. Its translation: CASSVGGVGQPQHF.

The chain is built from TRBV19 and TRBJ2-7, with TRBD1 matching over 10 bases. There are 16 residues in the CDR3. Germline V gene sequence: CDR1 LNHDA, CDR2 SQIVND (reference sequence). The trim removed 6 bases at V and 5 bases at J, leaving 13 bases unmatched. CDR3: CASSHYSGTGDHEQYF. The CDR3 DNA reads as TGTGCCAGTAGCCATTATTCCGGGACAGGGGACCACGAGCAGTACTTC.

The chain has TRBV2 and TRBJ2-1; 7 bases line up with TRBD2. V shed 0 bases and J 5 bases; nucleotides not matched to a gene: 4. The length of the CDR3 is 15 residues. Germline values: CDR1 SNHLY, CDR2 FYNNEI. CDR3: CASSEARTRNNEQFF. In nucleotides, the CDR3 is TGTGCCAGCAGTGAAGCTCGGACTAGAAACAATGAGCAGTTCTTC.